This T cell receptor beta chain was sequenced in a study of blood T cell repertoires in COVID-19. About the research overall: PBMCs, B-cell-depleted T cells, or T cells provided the cDNA or gDNA that made up the material.

Only a few counts were recorded for this clone. Method: immunoSEQ multiplex PCR; TCRdb's copy keeps in-frame clones and lacks some. The table has about 190,000 clones, more than 60% seen once. The source is a man in his forties or fifties who had recovered from COVID-19. The sample comprised peripheral blood.

CDR3 nucleotides: TGCGCCAGCAGCCAAGTGGCGGGAACTCAACAAGAGACCCAGTACTTC. Its translation: CASSQVAGTQQETQYF. J is TRBJ2-5 and V is TRBV4-1; perhaps TRBD2 as D (6 bases). This CDR3 comprises 16 residues. The V and J ends lost 1 base and 2 bases respectively, with 14 bases between them. In germline, CDR1 is MGHRA, CDR2 YSYEKL.